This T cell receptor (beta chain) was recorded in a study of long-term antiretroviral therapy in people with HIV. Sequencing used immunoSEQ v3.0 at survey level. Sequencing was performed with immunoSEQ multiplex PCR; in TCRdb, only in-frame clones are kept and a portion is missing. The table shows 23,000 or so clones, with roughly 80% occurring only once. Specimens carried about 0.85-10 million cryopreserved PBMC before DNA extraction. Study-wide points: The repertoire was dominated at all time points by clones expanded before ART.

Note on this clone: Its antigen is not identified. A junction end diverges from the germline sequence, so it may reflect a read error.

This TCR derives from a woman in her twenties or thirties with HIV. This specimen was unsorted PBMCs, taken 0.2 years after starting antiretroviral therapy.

CDR3 DNA sequence: TGTGCCAGCAGTGAATCAGGGAAACGGTTTTTT. Its translation is CASSESGKRFF. The chain carries TRBV2 and TRBJ1-4, with a possible D match to TRBD1 (5 bases). CDR3 length: 11 residues. Germline values: CDR1 SNHLY, CDR2 FYNNEI.